This TCR beta chain was sequenced during a study of T cells after yellow fever vaccination (dated by TCRdb to between 2018 and 2020). Context from the whole study: The SMART-Seq v4 Ultra Low Input RNA kit was used to prepare libraries from fractions with low cell numbers. To follow T-cell clones before and after both primary and booster YFV17D yellow fever vaccination, bulk TCR alpha and beta repertoires underwent longitudinal sequencing. The cohort comprised two healthy male donors, one aged 18 to 29 and one aged 30 to 39 years. Blood was drawn at multiple timepoints before and after primary and secondary immunization, with bulk PBMC replicates and cell subsets isolated. Here is what the overall study found, with its caveats: After the booster, most of the clones that had expanded following primary vaccination were detected again (roughly 96% of CD4 and 85% to 90% of CD8), which suggests that memory was broadly maintained. Because the study included only two donors, the extent to which the findings can be generalized is limited. The secondary T-cell response was weaker than the primary response but faster, peaking on day 5 instead of day 15. Because abundant contaminating clonotypes from the bulk population could be contained in FACS-sorted repertoires, computational filtering was required. A small share of clonotypes was detected in both CD4 and CD8 compartments, with the overlap likely arising from convergent recombination.

The sample's treatment or condition label, decoded: live attenuated yellow fever vaccine strain. At every blood-draw timepoint, two biological replicates of bulk PBMCs were collected. A standard Ficoll-Paque protocol was used to isolate PBMCs from peripheral blood. RNA was extracted with TriZol from bulk PBMCs, CD4 and CD8 fractions, and dextramer-positive and dextramer-negative fractions. As to this clonotype: What this receptor recognizes is not known. Qualities for individual bases were not recorded, and no much larger clone is one base off.

TCR cDNA was synthesized by 5'RACE template switching, through which a universal primer site and unique molecular identifiers were introduced. cDNA synthesis was primed from both the TCR alpha and TCR beta constant segments. Two PCR steps were used to amplify libraries, with sample barcodes and sequencing adapters being added in the second step. Sequencing of libraries was done on Illumina HiSeq 2500 (2x100 bp) or NovaSeq (2x150 bp). Processing in the source paper ran as follows. Reads were demultiplexed and collapsed into UMI consensus sequences with MIGEC, and V(D)J alignment was performed with MiXCR. Clonotypes responding to the vaccine were identified with edgeR on replicate PBMC samples, with the criteria of FDR below 0.01 and a log2 fold change above 5 up to day 15. Bulk clonotypes were assigned CD4 or CD8 identity according to which sequenced CD4 or CD8 repertoire held them at higher abundance. Using fastp trimming at Q25 and MiXCR clonotype assembly, TCRdb reanalyzed the public sequencing data and kept in-frame beta chains. Rows are combined by CDR3 protein, so each entry shows the most common genes and DNA. It is TCRdb's table, rather than the study itself, that gives the V and J calls and clone size. The table for this sample lists 510,000 or so distinct CDR3 sequences; about 19% of them were counted only once. The ten largest clones take up around 15% of the sample.

The sequence was obtained from a man younger than 40 who received the YFV17D yellow fever vaccine. The specimen was PBMCs, collected 15 days after the yellow fever booster vaccination.

The CDR3 protein sequence reads: CSVEALPGQGAETQYF. The bases read TGCAGCGTTGAAGCCCTCCCGGGACAGGGAGCGGAGACCCAGTACTTC. The sequence links TRBV29-1 to TRBJ2-5, and 9 bases in between align with TRBD1. From cysteine to phenylalanine, the CDR3 is 16 amino acids long. The read is trimmed to its CDR3 DNA, 48 bases read in frame from base 1. Based on the germline V gene, the CDR1 and CDR2 sequences are SQVTM and ANQGSEA. The V end gives up 1 base and the J end 5 bases, leaving 11 bases in the junction not matched to a gene.